Sequencing of this TCR beta chain was carried out in a study of Ad26.COV2.S vaccination and SARS-CoV-2 variants. TCRdb's copy holds only in-frame clones and misses some; the assay was immunoSEQ multiplex PCR. This table has 250,000 or so clones, 87% appearing once. This clone is a singleton in its sample. The sample's treatment: around 19 received Ad26.COV2.S at low or high dose, single or two shots; about five received placebo; per-sample allocation not given. The investigators took samples on day 63 after the first vaccine or placebo injection. The material sequenced was peripheral blood, taken in a trial of Ad26.COV2.S vaccine versus placebo. This receptor was obtained from a person aged 18-65 years who received the Ad26.COV2.S COVID-19 vaccine or a placebo.

This CDR3 reads CASSQDSRGFNYGYTF. DNA of the CDR3: TGTGCCAGCAGCCAAGATAGTAGGGGTTTCAACTATGGCTACACCTTC. The chain recombines TRBV3-1 (or the pseudogene TRBV3-2) with TRBJ1-2; TRBD1 might be the D (5 bases). Per germline, CDR1 LGHDT and CDR2 YNNKEL (reference sequence). Trimming stripped 0 bases from V and 2 bases from J, with 13 bases between. The CDR3 loop spans 16 amino acids.